This record concerns one T cell receptor (beta chain) sequence. This sample is drawn from a study of blood T cell repertoires in COVID-19. Overall study: Specimens from acute and convalescent COVID-19 originated in the United States, Italy and Spain. T cells, B-cell-depleted T cells, or PBMCs supplied cDNA or gDNA.

The germline gives CDR1 LNHDA, CDR2 SQIVND (reference sequence). J gave up 5 bases and V 7 bases, and 12 bases lay outside the gene matches. This CDR3 is 17 amino acids long. Study processing details: Reference gene primer amplification gave estimated nucleated cell counts. The protocol was immunoSEQ multiplex PCR, while the TCRdb copy is restricted to in-frame clones and leaves out a portion. V, J and clone size were drawn from that table, and D and trimming were deduced from the DNA. Counted here are a few hundred thousand clones, 75% to 90% occurring once; the ten biggest clones make up 3.5% to 5.5%.

The rearrangement joins TRBV19 to TRBJ2-2; 11 bases map to TRBD2. This TCR was recovered from a man in his sixties who had recovered from COVID-19. Sequenced input: peripheral blood. CDR3 sequence (DNA): TGTGCCAGTACCGGTTATAGCGGGGGGGCCAAGACCGGGGAGCTGTTTTTT. Its protein is CASTGYSGGAKTGELFF.